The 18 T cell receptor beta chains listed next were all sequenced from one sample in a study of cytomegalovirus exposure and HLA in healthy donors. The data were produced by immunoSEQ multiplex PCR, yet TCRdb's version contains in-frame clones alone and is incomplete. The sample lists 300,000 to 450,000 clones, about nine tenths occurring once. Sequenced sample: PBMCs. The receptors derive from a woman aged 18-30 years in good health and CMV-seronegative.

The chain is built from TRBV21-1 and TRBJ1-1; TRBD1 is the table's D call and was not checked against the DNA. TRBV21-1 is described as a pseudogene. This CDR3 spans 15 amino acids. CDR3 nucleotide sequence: TGTGCCAGCAGCAAAGTAGACAGGGATAACACTGAAGCTTTCTTT. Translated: CASSKVDRDNTEAFF.

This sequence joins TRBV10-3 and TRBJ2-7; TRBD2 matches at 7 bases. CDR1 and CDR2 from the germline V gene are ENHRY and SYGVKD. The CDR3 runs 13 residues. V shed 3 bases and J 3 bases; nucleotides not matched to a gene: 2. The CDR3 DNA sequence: TGTGCCATCAGTGACGGGGGGTACTACGAGCAGTACTTC. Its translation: CAISDGGYYEQYF.

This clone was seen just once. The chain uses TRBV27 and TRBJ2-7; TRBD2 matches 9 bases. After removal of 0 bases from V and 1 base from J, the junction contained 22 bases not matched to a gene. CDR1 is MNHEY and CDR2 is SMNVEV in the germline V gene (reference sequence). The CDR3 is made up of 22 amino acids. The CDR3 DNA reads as TGTGCCAGCAGTTTATCGAACCCCCCTGTTGGCGTAGCGGGGGAACCTTCCTACGAGCAGTACTTC. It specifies CASSLSNPPVGVAGEPSYEQYF.

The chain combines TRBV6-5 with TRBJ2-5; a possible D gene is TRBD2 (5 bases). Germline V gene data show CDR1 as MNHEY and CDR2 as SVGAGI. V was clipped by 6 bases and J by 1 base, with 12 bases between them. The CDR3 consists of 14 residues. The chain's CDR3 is CASSPGLIQETQYF. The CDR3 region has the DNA TGTGCCAGCAGCCCCGGACTGATCCAAGAGACCCAGTACTTC.

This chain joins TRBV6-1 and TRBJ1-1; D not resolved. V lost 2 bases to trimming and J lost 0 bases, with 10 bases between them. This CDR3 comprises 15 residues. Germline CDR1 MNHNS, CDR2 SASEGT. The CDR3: CASSEMGSLNTEAFF. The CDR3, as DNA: TGTGCCAGCAGTGAAATGGGGAGTCTGAACACTGAAGCTTTCTTT.

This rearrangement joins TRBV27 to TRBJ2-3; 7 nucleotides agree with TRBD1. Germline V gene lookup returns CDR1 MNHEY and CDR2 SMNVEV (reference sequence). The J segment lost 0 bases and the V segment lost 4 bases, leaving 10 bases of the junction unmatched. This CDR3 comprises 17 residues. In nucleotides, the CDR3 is TGTGCCAGCAGTTCGCCCGGGACAGCCGCTAGCACAGATACGCAGTATTTT. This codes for CASSSPGTAASTDTQYF.

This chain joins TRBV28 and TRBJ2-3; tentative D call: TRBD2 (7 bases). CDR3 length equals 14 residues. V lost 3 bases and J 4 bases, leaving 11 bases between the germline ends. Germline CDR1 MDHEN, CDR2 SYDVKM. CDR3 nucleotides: TGTGCCAGCAGTTTGGGGGGGCCCTCAGATACGCAGTATTTT. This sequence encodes CASSLGGPSDTQYF.

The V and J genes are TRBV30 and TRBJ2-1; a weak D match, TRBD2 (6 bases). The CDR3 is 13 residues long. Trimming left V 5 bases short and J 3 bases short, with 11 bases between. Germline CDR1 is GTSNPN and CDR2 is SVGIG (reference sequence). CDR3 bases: TGTGCCTGGTCGGGACTCCTCTACAATGAGCAGTTCTTC. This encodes CAWSGLLYNEQFF.

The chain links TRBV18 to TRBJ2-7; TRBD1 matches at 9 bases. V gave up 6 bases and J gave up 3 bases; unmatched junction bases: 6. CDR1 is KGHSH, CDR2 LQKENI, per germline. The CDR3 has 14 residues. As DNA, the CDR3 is TGTGCCAGCTCCCGGGACAGGGTGATCTACGAGCAGTACTTC. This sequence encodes CASSRDRVIYEQYF. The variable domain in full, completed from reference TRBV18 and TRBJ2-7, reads NAGVMQNPRHLVRRRGQEARLRCSPMKGHSHVYWYRQLPEEGLKFMVYLQKENIIDESGMPKERFSAEFPKEGPSILRIQQVVRGDSAAYFCASSRDRVIYEQYFGPGTRLTVT.

CDR3 sequence: CASAPGDTYNSPLHF. CDR3 bases: TGTGCCAGCGCGCCAGGGGACACCTATAATTCACCCCTCCACTTT. This sequence joins TRBV5-6 and TRBJ1-6; tentative D call: TRBD1 (6 bases). Germline CDR1 and CDR2: SGHDT and YYEEEE. Trimming took off 7 bases at V and 2 bases at J, with 13 bases between the two ends. The CDR3 consists of 15 residues.

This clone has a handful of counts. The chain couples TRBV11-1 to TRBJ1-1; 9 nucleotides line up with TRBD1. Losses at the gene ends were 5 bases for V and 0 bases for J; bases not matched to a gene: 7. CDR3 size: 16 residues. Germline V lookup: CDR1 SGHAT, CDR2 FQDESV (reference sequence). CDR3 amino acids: CASSRDRERMNTEAFF. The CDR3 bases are TGTGCCAGCAGCCGGGACAGGGAAAGGATGAACACTGAAGCTTTCTTT.

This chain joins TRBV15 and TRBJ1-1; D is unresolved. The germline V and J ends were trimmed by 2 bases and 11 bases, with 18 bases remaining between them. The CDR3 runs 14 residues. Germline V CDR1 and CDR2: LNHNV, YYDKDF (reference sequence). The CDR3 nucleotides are TGTGCCACCAGCAGAAGCCTGAATGGTTTGAGGGCTTTCTTT. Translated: CATSRSLNGLRAFF. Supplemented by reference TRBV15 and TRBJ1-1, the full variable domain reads DAMVIQNPRYQVTQFGKPVTLSCSQTLNHNVMYWYQQKSSQAPKLLFHYYDKDFNNEADTPDNFQSRRPNTSFCFLDIRSPGLGDTAMYLCATSRSLNGLRAFFGQGTRLTVV.

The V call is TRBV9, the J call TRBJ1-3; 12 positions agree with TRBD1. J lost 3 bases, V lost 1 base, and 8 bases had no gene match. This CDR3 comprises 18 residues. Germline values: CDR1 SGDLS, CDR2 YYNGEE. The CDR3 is CASSVTPGQGASGNTIYF. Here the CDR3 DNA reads TGTGCCAGCAGCGTAACCCCGGGACAGGGGGCAAGTGGAAACACCATATATTTT. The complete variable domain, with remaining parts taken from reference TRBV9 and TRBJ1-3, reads DSGVTQTPKHLITATGQRVTLRCSPRSGDLSVYWYQQSLDQGLQFLIQYYNGEERAKGNILERFSAQQFPDLHSELNLSSLELGDSALYFCASSVTPGQGASGNTIYFGEGSWLTVV.

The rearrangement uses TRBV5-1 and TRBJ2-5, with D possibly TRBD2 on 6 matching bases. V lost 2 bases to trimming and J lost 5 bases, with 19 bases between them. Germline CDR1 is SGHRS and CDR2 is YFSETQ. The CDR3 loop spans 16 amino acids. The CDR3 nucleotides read TGCGCCAGCAGCTTTGGCGACGGGAGTTCTCGGGAGACCCAGTACTTC. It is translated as CASSFGDGSSRETQYF.

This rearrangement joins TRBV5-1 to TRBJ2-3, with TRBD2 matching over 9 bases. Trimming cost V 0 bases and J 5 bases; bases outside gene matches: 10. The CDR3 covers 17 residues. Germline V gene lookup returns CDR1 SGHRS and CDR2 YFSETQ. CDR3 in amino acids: CASSLAIASGEGDTQYF. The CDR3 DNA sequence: TGCGCCAGCAGCTTGGCCATAGCTAGCGGGGAGGGAGATACGCAGTATTTT.

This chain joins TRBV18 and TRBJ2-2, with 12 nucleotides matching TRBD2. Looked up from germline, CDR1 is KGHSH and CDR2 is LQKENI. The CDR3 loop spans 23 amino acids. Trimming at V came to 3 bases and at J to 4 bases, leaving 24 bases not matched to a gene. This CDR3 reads CASSPGRVRSPGLAGPFTGELFF. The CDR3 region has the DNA TGTGCCAGCTCACCTGGCAGGGTACGGAGTCCGGGACTAGCGGGTCCTTTCACCGGGGAGCTGTTTTTT.

In DNA, the CDR3 is TGCGCCAGCAGCTTGAGCTACACAGATACGCAGTATTTT. It encodes CASSLSYTDTQYF. The chain links TRBV5-1 to TRBJ2-3; D is ambiguous. The CDR3 runs 13 residues. Trimming left V 1 base short and J 2 bases short, with 5 bases between. Germline V gives CDR1 SGHRS, CDR2 YFSETQ.

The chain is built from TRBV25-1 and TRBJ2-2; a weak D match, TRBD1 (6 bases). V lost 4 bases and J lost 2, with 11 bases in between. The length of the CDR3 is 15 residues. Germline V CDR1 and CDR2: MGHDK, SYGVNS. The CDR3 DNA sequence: TGTGCCAGCAGTGGACGGGACACCAACACCGGGGAGCTGTTTTTT. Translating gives CASSGRDTNTGELFF.